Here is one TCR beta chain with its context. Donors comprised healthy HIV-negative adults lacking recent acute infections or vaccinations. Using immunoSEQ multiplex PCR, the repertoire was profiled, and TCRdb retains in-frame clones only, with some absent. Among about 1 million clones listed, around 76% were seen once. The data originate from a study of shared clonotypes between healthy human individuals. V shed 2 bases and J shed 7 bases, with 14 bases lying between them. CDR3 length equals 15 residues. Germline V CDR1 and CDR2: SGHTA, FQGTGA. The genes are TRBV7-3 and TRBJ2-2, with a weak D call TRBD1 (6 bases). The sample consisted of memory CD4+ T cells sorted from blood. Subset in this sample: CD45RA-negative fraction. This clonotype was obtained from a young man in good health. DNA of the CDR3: TGTGCCAGCAGCTTAGAGTCAGGGGCGATCGGGGAGCTGTTTTTT. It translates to CASSLESGAIGELFF.